These 11 T cell receptor beta chains share one sample of origin, sequenced in a study of blood T cell repertoires in COVID-19. The protocol was immunoSEQ multiplex PCR, while the TCRdb copy is restricted to in-frame clones and leaves out a portion. The sample shows 250,000 or so clones, over 75% of them seen only once. Sequenced: peripheral blood. The receptors derive from a young man who had recovered from COVID-19.

The chain couples TRBV6-5 to TRBJ1-2; no reliable D call. V gave up 2 bases and J gave up 6 bases, with 10 bases separating them. The CDR3 has 13 residues. Germline loops: CDR1 MNHEY, CDR2 SVGAGI. The CDR3 coding sequence is TGTGCCAGCAGTTACAACGGGGAAAATGGCTACACCTTC. Its translation is CASSYNGENGYTF.

The CDR3 reads CASGRAGQTNSPLHF. For the CDR3, the DNA is TGTGCCAGCGGCCGGGCGGGACAGACCAATTCACCCCTCCACTTT. The V and J genes are TRBV25-1 and TRBJ1-6, with TRBD1 matching over 7 bases. From germline, CDR1 is MGHDK and CDR2 SYGVNS. This CDR3 spans 15 amino acids. V dropped 8 bases and J dropped 7; count of bases not matched to a gene: 11.

V is TRBV28 and J is TRBJ1-5; D is undetermined. CDR1 and CDR2 (germline): MDHEN, SYDVKM. The CDR3 runs to 12 residues. Trimming took off 6 bases at V and 13 bases at J, with 16 bases between the two ends. CDR3 protein: CASSHQVTLQHF. The CDR3 nucleotides are TGTGCCAGCAGCCATCAGGTTACCTTACAGCATTTT.

This clone appeared a few times. The V gene is TRBV10-3, the J gene TRBJ2-2, with TRBD2 matching 7 bases. This CDR3 spans 14 amino acids. The germline V gene has CDR1 ENHRY and CDR2 SYGVKD. V dropped 10 bases and J dropped 4; count of bases not matched to a gene: 9. The CDR3 here is CATIAGESTGELFF. As DNA, the CDR3 is TGTGCCACCATCGCGGGGGAAAGCACCGGGGAGCTGTTTTTT.

The chain recombines TRBV19 with TRBJ1-2; no reliable D call. With 6 bases removed from V and 0 bases from J, the gap between germline ends came to 8 bases. Per germline, CDR1 LNHDA and CDR2 SQIVND (reference sequence). The CDR3 loop spans 13 amino acids. The DNA of the CDR3 is TGTGCCAGTAGACCCGGGGCTAACTATGGCTACACCTTC. This sequence encodes CASRPGANYGYTF.

This clone was seen only a few times. The chain couples TRBV7-3 to TRBJ1-2; TRBD1 matches at 7 bases. Germline CDR1 SGHTA, CDR2 FQGTGA. This CDR3 comprises 13 residues. Losses at the gene ends were 3 bases for V and 10 bases for J; bases not matched to a gene: 8. CDR3 DNA: TGTGCCAGCAGCTTGGCGGGACAGCAGATCTACACCTTC. Protein: CASSLAGQQIYTF.

The chain links TRBV5-1 to TRBJ2-1, with D perhaps TRBD1 (5 bases). The CDR3 runs to 16 residues. From germline, CDR1 is SGHRS and CDR2 YFSETQ. Trimming removed 0 bases from V and 0 bases from J, with 10 bases in between. CDR3 protein: CASSLEGYTSYNEQFF. The CDR3 DNA reads TGCGCCAGCAGCTTGGAGGGGTACACCTCCTACAATGAGCAGTTCTTC.

The V and J genes are TRBV10-1 and TRBJ2-2; TRBD2 agrees at 11 bases. With 4 bases clipped from V and 7 bases from J, the junction kept 2 bases outside the gene matches. The CDR3 spans 14 residues. Looked up from germline, CDR1 is WNHNN and CDR2 is SYGVQD (reference sequence). In nucleotides, the CDR3 is TGCGCCAGCAGTGGACTAGCGGGAAGCGGGGAGCTGTTTTTT. Translated: CASSGLAGSGELFF.

V gene TRBV11-1 combines with J gene TRBJ1-1; no clear D. V lost 5 bases to trimming and J lost 0 bases, with 10 bases between them. CDR3 size: 14 residues. The V gene's germline CDR1 is SGHAT and CDR2 FQDESV (reference sequence). CDR3 bases: TGTGCCAGCAGCGCGGGTCTTCTGAACACTGAAGCTTTCTTT. Its translation is CASSAGLLNTEAFF.

The chain uses TRBV23-1 and TRBJ1-5, with D possibly being TRBD1 (5 bases). TRBV23-1 is recorded as an ORF, its role being uncertain. V was cut by 1 base and J by 7 bases, with 23 bases left in between. This CDR3 has 18 amino acids. The CDR3 DNA sequence: TGCGCCAGCAGTCAATACTACAGGCCCCCAATCCCAGAACAGCCCCAGCATTTT. Its translation is CASSQYYRPPIPEQPQHF.

Comments on this clone: Other DNA sequences in this specimen translate into the identical CDR3. This sequence joins TRBV6-5 and TRBJ1-1; the D is unclear. Germline V gene data show CDR1 as MNHEY and CDR2 as SVGAGI. The CDR3 has 13 residues. Trimming left V 7 bases short and J 1 base short, with 10 bases between. The CDR3 sequence: CASTPGWNTEAFF. The CDR3 bases are TGTGCCAGCACCCCCGGTTGGAACACTGAAGCTTTCTTT.